The sample holds many counts of the clone carrying this TCR beta chain. The CDR3 sequence is 16 residues long. The V gene end was trimmed by 4 bases and the J gene end by 3 bases; junction bases not matched to a gene: 8. Germline-derived CDR1 and CDR2 are MGHRA and YSYEKL. What the library attached to individual cDNA molecules were unique molecular identifiers. MiXCR was run by TCRdb on the RACE reads, yielding one entry per CDR3 protein. In the table there are hundreds of thousands of distinct CDR3 sequences, roughly 6% of which are singletons. These data originate in a study of human T cells and chemical hapten exposure. Whole-study context: Alopecia universalis, totalis or areata was present in patients who were mostly female.

Regarding time point: patch test 2, 6 weeks after DPC sensitization. Treatment specified: therapeutic diphenylcyclopropenone sensitization with weekly scalp DPC. Sample donors consisted of patients with alopecia, aged 18 to 70 years, who were suitable for DPC. Unfractionated whole blood served as the source for total RNA extraction. The TCR sequence derives from a woman younger than 35 with alopecia areata. Some clones in this sample may be carry-over from other donors' samples. The sample in question was whole blood, obtained in connection with sensitization to the hapten diphenylcyclopropenone (DPC). V gene TRBV4-1 combines with J gene TRBJ1-5, with 8 bases fitting TRBD1. CDR3 residues: CASSRIQGEVNQPQHF. The CDR3 bases are TGCGCCAGCAGCCGGATACAGGGGGAGGTCAATCAGCCCCAGCATTTT.